These 5 T cell receptor beta chains came from one sample sequenced in a study of blood T cell repertoires in COVID-19. Method: immunoSEQ multiplex PCR; TCRdb's copy keeps in-frame clones and lacks some. The sample contains hundreds of thousands of clones, approximately 87% of which appear only once. Sequencing was done on a sample of peripheral blood. The receptors shown here come from a woman in her seventies with active or convalescent COVID-19.

The genes are TRBV7-6 and TRBJ2-1, with 13 positions matching TRBD2. CDR3 length equals 17 residues. The ends lost 4 bases at V and 4 bases at J; junction bases unmatched: 7. CDR1 and CDR2 (germline): SGHVS, FNYEAQ. As DNA, the CDR3 is TGTGCCAGCAGCTCGCCGGGACTAGCGGGACCTTACAATGAGCAGTTCTTC. This gives the protein CASSSPGLAGPYNEQFF.

This rearrangement joins TRBV5-1 to TRBJ2-5; D might be TRBD2 (5 bases). The CDR3 contains 14 residues. V shed 0 bases and J shed 2 bases, with 8 bases lying between them. The germline V gene encodes CDR1 SGHRS and CDR2 YFSETQ. CDR3 residues: CASSLVSDQETQYF. The CDR3 DNA reads TGCGCCAGCAGCTTGGTTAGCGATCAAGAGACCCAGTACTTC.

Note on this clone: An end of the junction differs from the germline gene, which may be a read error. The rearrangement uses TRBV7-7 and TRBJ2-1; tentatively, D is TRBD1 (6 bases). CDR3 length: 15 residues. Germline CDR1 reads SSHAT; CDR2 reads FNYEAQ (reference sequence). This CDR3 reads CASSAARAGDGEQFF. The CDR3 DNA reads as TGTGCTAGCAGCGCGGCCCGGGCAGGGGACGGTGAGCAGTTCTTC.

The chain combines TRBV6-6 with TRBJ1-5; 8 nucleotides agree with TRBD1. The V gene's germline CDR1 is MNHNY and CDR2 SVGAGI (reference sequence). The CDR3 sequence is 13 residues long. V lost 10 bases, J lost 4 bases, and 6 bases stayed unmatched. The CDR3, as DNA: TGTGCCATAAAACAGGGGGAAAATCAGCCCCAGCATTTT. Translation: CAIKQGENQPQHF.

V is TRBV4-1 and J is TRBJ2-7, with a tentative D call TRBD1 (6 bases). The V end lost 1 base, the J end lost 0 bases, and 16 bases lay between the germline ends. This CDR3 is 17 amino acids long. Germline CDR1 reads MGHRA; CDR2 reads YSYEKL. CDR3 amino acids: CASSQVLERGSSYEQYF. The DNA of the CDR3 is TGCGCCAGCAGCCAAGTCTTGGAGAGGGGGAGCTCCTACGAGCAGTACTTC.